The entry below describes one T cell receptor beta chain. This entry comes from a study of T-cell memory formation after mild COVID-19. V gave up 6 bases and J gave up 2 bases, with 11 bases separating them. The CDR3 is 13 residues long. TCRdb analysed the 5' RACE reads with MiXCR anew, one entry per CDR3 protein. The sample includes roughly 380,000 distinct CDR3 sequences, 25% to 30% of them seen just once. The TCR comes from an adult woman who had mild COVID-19 (a few samples of this study predate the infection). Cell type and time point are not known. Sequencing input: PBMCs or a T cell subset sorted from them (not recorded which). The rearrangement links TRBV12-3 or TRBV12-4 to TRBJ2-7; D ambiguous. CDR3 nucleotide sequence: TGTGCCAGCAGCAAGACGGAAACCTACGAGCAGTACTTC. It is translated as CASSKTETYEQYF.